One sample yielded the 16 T cell receptor beta chains listed below, sequenced in a study of beta chain features in type 1 diabetes. Reverse transcription of all isolated RNA meant that expressed TCRB transcripts were sequenced. Measured with immunoSEQ multiplex PCR; TCRdb has only the in-frame clones, and not every one. The repertoire includes approximately 380,000 clones, around 16% of them detected once, and about 0.02% sits in the top ten. Material: naive CD4+ T cells from blood. The receptors were gathered from a woman between 18 and 29 years old in good health.

The rearrangement links TRBV30 to TRBJ1-2; D remains unclear. Trimming shortened V by 3 bases and J by 8 bases, and 10 bases separated the two germline ends. There are 11 residues in the CDR3. Germline V gene lookup returns CDR1 GTSNPN and CDR2 SVGIG (reference sequence). CDR3 sequence (DNA): TGTGCCTGGAGGAGGGAGGACGGCTACACCTTC. This sequence encodes CAWRREDGYTF.

V usage is TRBV6-5 and J usage is TRBJ2-7; tentatively, D is TRBD2 (6 bases). CDR1 and CDR2 from the germline V gene are MNHEY and SVGAGI. The CDR3 runs 15 residues. Trimming stripped 5 bases from V and 4 bases from J, with 18 bases between. CDR3 amino acids: CASSLTRTDHYEQYF. In DNA form, the CDR3 reads TGTGCCAGCAGTCTGACTAGAACGGACCATTACGAGCAGTACTTC.

In this sample, this clone turned up a few times. The gene calls are TRBV11-2 and TRBJ2-7; 9 bases fit TRBD1. The CDR3 sequence is 16 residues long. Germline values: CDR1 SGHAT, CDR2 FQNNGV. V trimming: 5 bases; J trimming: 2 bases; junction bases outside the gene matches: 10. CDR3 nucleotides: TGTGCCAGCAGCGCCCCGGGACAGGGATTCACCTACGAGCAGTACTTC. The encoded protein is CASSAPGQGFTYEQYF. Full variable domain (missing parts from reference TRBV11-2 and TRBJ2-7): EAGVAQSPRYKIIEKRQSVAFWCNPISGHATLYWYQQILGQGPKLLIQFQNNGVVDDSQLPKDRFSAERLKGVDSTLKIQPAKLEDSAVYLCASSAPGQGFTYEQYFGPGTRLTVT.

This clone appeared many times. V and J are TRBV7-2 and TRBJ2-1, with D hard to call. Trimming stripped 4 bases from V and 7 bases from J, with 11 bases between. This CDR3 has 13 amino acids. Per the germline V gene, CDR1 is SGHTA and CDR2 is FQGNSA. The CDR3 loop is CASSSYVRNEQFF. For the CDR3, the DNA is TGTGCCAGCAGCTCTTACGTACGGAATGAGCAGTTCTTC. Full variable domain (rest looked up from reference TRBV7-2 and TRBJ2-1): GAGVSQSPSNKVTEKGKDVELRCDPISGHTALYWYRQSLGQGLEFLIYFQGNSAPDKSGLPSDRFSAERTGGSVSTLTIQRTQQEDSAVYLCASSSYVRNEQFFGPGTRLTVL.

This clone was found a few times. The rearrangement uses TRBV6-6 and TRBJ2-3; a possible D gene is TRBD2 (6 bases). This CDR3 region has 13 residues. Trimming shortened V by 5 bases and J by 5 bases, and 11 bases separated the two germline ends. CDR1 and CDR2 from the germline V gene are MNHNY and SVGAGI (reference sequence). As DNA, the CDR3 is TGTGCCAGCAGTCCGCCTAGCGTAGATACGCAGTATTTT. As protein: CASSPPSVDTQYF.

This clone came up a few times. The J gene is TRBJ1-1, the V gene TRBV30, with a possible D match to TRBD1 (5 bases). The germline V gene has CDR1 GTSNPN and CDR2 SVGIG (reference sequence). V was trimmed by 4 bases and J by 6 bases, leaving 15 bases between them. This CDR3 is built from 13 residues. The CDR3 sequence: CAWTSGVRAEAFF. CDR3 nucleotides: TGTGCCTGGACCTCGGGGGTTCGGGCTGAAGCTTTCTTT.

This clone was seen more than once but under ten times. The V call is TRBV7-2, the J call TRBJ2-1, with D possibly being TRBD1 (5 bases). The ends were cut back, 4 bases at V and 9 bases at J, with 13 bases in the middle. This CDR3 spans 13 amino acids. Germline V CDR1 and CDR2: SGHTA, FQGNSA. CDR3: CASSSYLGAEQFF. The CDR3 nucleotides read TGTGCCAGCAGCTCCTATCTAGGGGCTGAGCAGTTCTTC.

The chain couples TRBV5-1 to TRBJ2-7; no definite D call. Looked up from germline, CDR1 is SGHRS and CDR2 is YFSETQ. Between the trimmed V and J ends, which lost 0 bases and 3 bases, there was a span of 7 bases. There are 13 residues in the CDR3. CDR3 sequence (DNA): TGCGCCAGCAGCTTGGCACACCTCTACGAGCAGTACTTC. Its protein is CASSLAHLYEQYF.

There are a few counts of this clone. The chain links TRBV28 to TRBJ2-1, with no clear D. The V end was cut by 7 bases, the J end by 0 bases, with 10 bases between. The germline CDR1 and CDR2 sequences are MDHEN and SYDVKM. This CDR3 has 14 residues. CDR3 coding DNA: TGTGCCAGCACCCAGACGGGCTCCTACAATGAGCAGTTCTTC. This gives the protein CASTQTGSYNEQFF.

This sequence joins TRBV6-6 and TRBJ2-1; the D gene is possibly TRBD2 (7 bases). From germline, CDR1 is MNHNY and CDR2 SVGAGI (reference sequence). V lost 5 bases and J 6 bases, leaving 11 bases between the germline ends. CDR3 length: 13 amino acids. The CDR3, as DNA: TGTGCCAGCAGTAAGGGAGGGGGCAATGAGCAGTTCTTC. This codes for CASSKGGGNEQFF.

Remarks on this clone: Other DNA sequences from this sample encode an identical CDR3 as well. The chain employs TRBV9 and TRBJ2-5; D remains ambiguous. Germline V gene lookup returns CDR1 SGDLS and CDR2 YYNGEE. Trimming removed 0 bases at V and 4 bases at J, with 7 bases between. The CDR3 has 13 amino acids. The CDR3 region is CASSVVGRETQYF. CDR3 coding DNA: TGTGCCAGCAGCGTAGTTGGCAGAGAGACCCAGTACTTC.

This clone was seen only a few times. In DNA, the CDR3 is TGTGCCTGGCGAGGGTCGGGCACTGAAGCTTTCTTT. It translates to CAWRGSGTEAFF. V usage is TRBV30 and J usage is TRBJ1-1, with D hard to call. Trimming cost V 5 bases and J 4 bases, with 11 bases left between them. CDR1 is GTSNPN, CDR2 SVGIG, per germline (reference sequence). The CDR3 sequence is 12 residues long.

This clone was detected a few times. The V and J genes are TRBV4-1 and TRBJ1-2; TRBD1 might be the D (6 bases). The CDR3 contains 19 residues. Trimming shortened V by 2 bases and J by 4 bases, and 26 bases separated the two germline ends. The germline V gene encodes CDR1 MGHRA and CDR2 YSYEKL. The CDR3, as DNA: TGCGCCAGCAGCCAATACCCAACCCGCAGAACAGGGAACGGCTATGGCTACACCTTC. It specifies CASSQYPTRRTGNGYGYTF.

This clone was recorded a few times. The chain recombines TRBV30 with TRBJ2-1, with D possibly being TRBD2 (6 bases). The V end lost 2 bases, the J end lost 15 bases, and 23 bases lay between the germline ends. CDR1 is GTSNPN, CDR2 SVGIG, per germline (reference sequence). The CDR3 runs to 14 residues. The DNA of the CDR3 is TGTGCCTGGAGTCCCGATGATAGCGGCCTTTCGCCGTTCTTC. Translated: CAWSPDDSGLSPFF.

This clone was recorded a few times. The chain recombines TRBV5-6 with TRBJ2-7; tentatively, D is TRBD1 (5 bases). The CDR3 is 13 amino acids. Germline assignment: CDR1 SGHDT and CDR2 YYEEEE. The V end lost 4 bases, the J end lost 2 bases, and 10 bases lay between the germline ends. In DNA form, the CDR3 reads TGTGCCAGCAGCCCGGACATCGCCTACGAGCAGTACTTC. It encodes CASSPDIAYEQYF.

This clone has a handful of counts. Other nucleotide sequences from this sample produce the same CDR3. This rearrangement joins TRBV6-5 to TRBJ1-5, with a weak D call TRBD1 (6 bases). This CDR3 contains 14 residues. The germline V gene has CDR1 MNHEY and CDR2 SVGAGI. The V gene lost 6 bases and the J gene lost 2 bases, with 11 bases spanning the gap. CDR3 loop: CASRPDRGNQPQHF. The CDR3 DNA is TGTGCCAGCAGACCGGACAGAGGCAATCAGCCCCAGCATTTT.